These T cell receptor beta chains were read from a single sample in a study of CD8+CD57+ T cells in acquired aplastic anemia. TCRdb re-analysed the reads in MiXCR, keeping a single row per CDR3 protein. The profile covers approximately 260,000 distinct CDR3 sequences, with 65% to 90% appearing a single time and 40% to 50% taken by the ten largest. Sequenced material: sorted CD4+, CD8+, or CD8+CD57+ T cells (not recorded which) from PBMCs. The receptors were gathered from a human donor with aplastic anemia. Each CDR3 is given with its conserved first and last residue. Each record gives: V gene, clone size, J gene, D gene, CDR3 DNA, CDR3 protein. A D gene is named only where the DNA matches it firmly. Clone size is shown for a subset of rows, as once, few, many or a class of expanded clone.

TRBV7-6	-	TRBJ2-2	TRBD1	TGTGCCGGACAGGGGGCTAGGGAGACCCAGTACTTGAGTTTT	CAGQGARETQYLSF
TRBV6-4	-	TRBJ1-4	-	TGTGCCAGCAGTCACTACTCAGGGTCGAGTAATGAAAAACTGTTTTTT	CASSHYSGSSNEKLFF
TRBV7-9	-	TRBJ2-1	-	TGTGCCAGCAGCTTTCAAAGAAGCGGGCACAATGAGCAGTTCTTC	CASSFQRSGHNEQFF
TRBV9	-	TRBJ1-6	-	TGTGCCAGCAGGGTCGAGTCAGAGGCGGATAATTCACCCCTCCACTTT	CASRVESEADNSPLHF
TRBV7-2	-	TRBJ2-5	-	TGTGCCAGCAGCCTCGTAGCGACACACGGGACCCAGTACTTC	CASSLVATHGTQYF
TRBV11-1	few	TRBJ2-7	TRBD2	TGTGCCAGCAGCTTAGCTAGCGGGAGGCACCACGAGCAGTACTTC	CASSLASGRHHEQYF
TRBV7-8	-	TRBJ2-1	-	TGTGCCAGCAGTTTAACTGGAGGTCCCGACAATCAGCAGTTCTTC	CASSLTGGPDNQQFF
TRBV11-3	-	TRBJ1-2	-	TGTGCCAGCAGCTCCGACTCGCGGGGCTACACCTTC	CASSSDSRGYTF
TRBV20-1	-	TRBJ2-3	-	TGCAGTGCTACCCACGGGGATAGCTCCTCAGATACGCAGTATTTT	CSATHGDSSSDTQYF
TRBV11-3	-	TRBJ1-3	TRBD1	TGTGCCAGCAGCGTAGATTTGACAGGGTTGGGGGACACCATATATTTT	CASSVDLTGLGDTIYF
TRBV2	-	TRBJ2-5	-	TGTGCCAGCAGCGAAGGCAGCAAGCAAGAGACCCAGTACTTC	CASSEGSKQETQYF